In this sample, the clone carrying this T cell receptor beta chain turned up a few times. With 4 bases removed from V and 1 base from J, the gap between germline ends came to 7 bases. The CDR3 consists of 13 residues. The germline V gene encodes CDR1 SGHTA and CDR2 FQGNSA. The data were taken from a study of patients and donors after allogeneic stem cell transplantation. TCRdb recomputed calls from the RT-PCR reads with MiXCR, one row per CDR3 protein. The sample carries approximately 98,000 distinct CDR3 sequences, about a third recorded once. The rearrangement links TRBV7-2 to TRBJ1-1; D is undetermined. The sequence was collected from a human donor who was either an allogeneic HSCT recipient or a stem cell or donor lymphocyte infusion donor (not recorded which). It is not recorded whose cells these are; they may come from a transplant donor. The sample comprised blood, either unsorted or a sorted T cell fraction (not recorded which). CDR3 protein: CASSSYWNTEAFF. In DNA form, the CDR3 reads TGTGCCAGCAGCTCCTATTGGAACACTGAAGCTTTCTTT.